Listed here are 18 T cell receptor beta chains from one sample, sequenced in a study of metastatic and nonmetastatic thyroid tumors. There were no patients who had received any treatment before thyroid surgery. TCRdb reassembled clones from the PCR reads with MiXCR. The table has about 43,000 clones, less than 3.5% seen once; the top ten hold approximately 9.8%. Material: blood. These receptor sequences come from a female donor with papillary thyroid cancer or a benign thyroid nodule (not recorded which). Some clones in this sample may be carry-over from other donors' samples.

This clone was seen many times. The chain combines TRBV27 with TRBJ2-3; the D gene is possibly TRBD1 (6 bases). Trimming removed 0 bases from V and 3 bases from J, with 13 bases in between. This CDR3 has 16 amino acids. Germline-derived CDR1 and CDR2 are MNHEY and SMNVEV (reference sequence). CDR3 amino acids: CASSLSAQGRTDTQYF. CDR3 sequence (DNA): TGTGCCAGCAGTTTATCAGCACAGGGCCGAACAGATACGCAGTATTTT.

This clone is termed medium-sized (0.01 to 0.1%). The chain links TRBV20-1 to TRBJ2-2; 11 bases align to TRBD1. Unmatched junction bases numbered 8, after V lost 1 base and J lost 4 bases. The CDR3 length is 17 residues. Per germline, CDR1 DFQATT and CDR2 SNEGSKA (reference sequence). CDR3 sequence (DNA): TGCAGTGCTAGAGGGACCGGACAGGGGGCGAGCACCGGGGAGCTGTTTTTT. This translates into CSARGTGQGASTGELFF.

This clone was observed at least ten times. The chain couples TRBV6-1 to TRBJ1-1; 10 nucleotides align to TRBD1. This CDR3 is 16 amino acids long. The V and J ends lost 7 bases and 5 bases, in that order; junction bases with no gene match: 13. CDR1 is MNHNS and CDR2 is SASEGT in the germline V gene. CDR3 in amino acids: CASILDRGGLGTEAFF. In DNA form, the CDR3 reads TGTGCCAGCATCCTGGACAGGGGGGGTTTAGGAACTGAAGCTTTCTTT.

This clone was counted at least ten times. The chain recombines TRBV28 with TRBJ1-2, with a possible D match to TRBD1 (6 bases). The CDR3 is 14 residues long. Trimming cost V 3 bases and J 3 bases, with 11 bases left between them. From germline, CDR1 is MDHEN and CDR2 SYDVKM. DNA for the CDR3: TGTGCCAGCAGTTTGGGAGGGGGTTACTATGGCTACACCTTC. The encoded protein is CASSLGGGYYGYTF.

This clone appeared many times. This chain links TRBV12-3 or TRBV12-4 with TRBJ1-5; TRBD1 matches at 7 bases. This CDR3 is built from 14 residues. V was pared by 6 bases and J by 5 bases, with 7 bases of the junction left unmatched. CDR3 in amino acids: CASRRGDRYQPQHF. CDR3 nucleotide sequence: TGTGCCAGCAGAAGAGGGGACAGATATCAGCCCCAGCATTTT.

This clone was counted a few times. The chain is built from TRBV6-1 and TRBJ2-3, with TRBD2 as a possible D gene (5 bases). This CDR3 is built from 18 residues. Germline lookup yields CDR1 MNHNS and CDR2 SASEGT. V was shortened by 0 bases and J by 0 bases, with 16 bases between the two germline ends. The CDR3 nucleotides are TGTGCCAGCAGTGAAGCGAACGGGATAAACCCTAGCACAGATACGCAGTATTTT. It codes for CASSEANGINPSTDTQYF.

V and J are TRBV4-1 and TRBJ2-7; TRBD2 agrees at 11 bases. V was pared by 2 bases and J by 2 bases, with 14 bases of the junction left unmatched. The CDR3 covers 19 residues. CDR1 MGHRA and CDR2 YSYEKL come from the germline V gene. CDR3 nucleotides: TGCGCCAGCAGCCAAACAATCATCCAGACTAGCGGGACCCCCTACGAGCAGTACTTC. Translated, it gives CASSQTIIQTSGTPYEQYF.

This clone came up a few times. The CDR3 coding sequence is TGTGCCAGCAGTCGCGGGGGGGTCTATTCACCCCTCCACTTT. Its translation is CASSRGGVYSPLHF. This rearrangement joins TRBV12-3 or TRBV12-4 to TRBJ1-6, with a weak D call TRBD1 (5 bases). V lost 5 bases and J lost 8, with 13 bases in between. The CDR3 is made up of 14 amino acids.

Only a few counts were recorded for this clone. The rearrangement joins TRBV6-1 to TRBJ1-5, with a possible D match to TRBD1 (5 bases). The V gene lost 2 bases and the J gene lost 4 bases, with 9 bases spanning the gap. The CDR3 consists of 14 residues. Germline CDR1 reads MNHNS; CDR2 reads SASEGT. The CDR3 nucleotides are TGTGCCAGCAGTGAAAGGAAGGGGAATCAGCCCCAGCATTTT. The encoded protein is CASSERKGNQPQHF.

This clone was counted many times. The CDR3: CASSSGLSEKLFF. The CDR3 DNA reads as TGTGCCAGCAGCTCGGGACTGAGTGAAAAACTGTTTTTT. This chain connects TRBV5-4 to TRBJ1-4, with D possibly being TRBD1 (5 bases). The germline gives CDR1 SGHNT, CDR2 YYREEE (reference sequence). Trimming removed 3 bases at V and 7 bases at J, with 10 bases between. The CDR3 is 13 amino acids.

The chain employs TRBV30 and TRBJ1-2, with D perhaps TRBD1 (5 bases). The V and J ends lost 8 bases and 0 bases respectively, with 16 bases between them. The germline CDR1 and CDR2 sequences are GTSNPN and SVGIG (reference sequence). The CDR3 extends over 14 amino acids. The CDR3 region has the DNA TGTGCCCTGAGTTCCGACAGAACTAACTATGGCTACACCTTC. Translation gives CALSSDRTNYGYTF.

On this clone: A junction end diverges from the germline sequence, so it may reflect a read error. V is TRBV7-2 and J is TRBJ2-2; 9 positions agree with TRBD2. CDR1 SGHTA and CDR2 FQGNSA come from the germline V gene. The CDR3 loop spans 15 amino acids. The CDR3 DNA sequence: TGTGCCAGCAGGACCGTAGCGGGGGACACCGGGGAGCTGTTTTTC. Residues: CASRTVAGDTGELFF. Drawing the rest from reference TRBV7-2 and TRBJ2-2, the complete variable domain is GAGVSQSPSNKVTEKGKDVELRCDPISGHTALYWYRQSLGQGLEFLIYFQGNSAPDKSGLPSDRFSAERTGGSVSTLTIQRTQQEDSAVYLCASRTVAGDTGELFFGEGSRLTVL.

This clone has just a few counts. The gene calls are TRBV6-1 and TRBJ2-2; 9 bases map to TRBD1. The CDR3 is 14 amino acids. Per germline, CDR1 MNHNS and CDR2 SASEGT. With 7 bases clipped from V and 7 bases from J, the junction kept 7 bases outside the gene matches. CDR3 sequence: CASTNRDRDGELFF. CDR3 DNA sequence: TGTGCCAGCACCAACCGGGACAGGGACGGGGAGCTGTTTTTT.

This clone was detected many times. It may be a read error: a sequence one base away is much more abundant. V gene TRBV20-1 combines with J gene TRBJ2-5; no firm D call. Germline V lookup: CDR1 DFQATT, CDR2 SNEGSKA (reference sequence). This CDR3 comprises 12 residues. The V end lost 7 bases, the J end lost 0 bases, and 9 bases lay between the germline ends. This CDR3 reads CSVSVYQETQYF. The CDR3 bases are TGCAGTGTTTCAGTGTACCAAGAGACCCAGTACTTC.

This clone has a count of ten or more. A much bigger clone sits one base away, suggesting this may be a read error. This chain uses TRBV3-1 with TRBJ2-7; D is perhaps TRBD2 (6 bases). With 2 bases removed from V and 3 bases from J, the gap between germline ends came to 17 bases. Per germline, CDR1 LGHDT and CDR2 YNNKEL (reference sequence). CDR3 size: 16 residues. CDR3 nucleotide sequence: TGTGCCAGCAGCCAAAGGGGCGGGGAAGGGAGCTACGAGCAGTACTTC. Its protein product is CASSQRGGEGSYEQYF.

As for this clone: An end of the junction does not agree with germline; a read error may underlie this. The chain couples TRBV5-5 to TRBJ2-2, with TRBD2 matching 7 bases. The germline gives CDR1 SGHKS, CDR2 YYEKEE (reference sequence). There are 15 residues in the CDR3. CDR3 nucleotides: TGTGCCAGCAGCCACGGGACTACGAGCACCGGGGCGCTGTTTTTT. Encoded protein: CASSHGTTSTGALFF.

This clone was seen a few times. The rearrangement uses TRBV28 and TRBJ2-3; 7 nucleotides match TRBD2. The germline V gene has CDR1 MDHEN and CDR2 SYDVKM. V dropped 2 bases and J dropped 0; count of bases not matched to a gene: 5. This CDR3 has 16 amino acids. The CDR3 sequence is CASSLRSGTSTDTQYF. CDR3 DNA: TGTGCCAGCAGTTTAAGGAGCGGGACTAGCACAGATACGCAGTATTTT. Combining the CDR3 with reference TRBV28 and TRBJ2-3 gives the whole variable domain DVKVTQSSRYLVKRTGEKVFLECVQDMDHENMFWYRQDPGLGLRLIYFSYDVKMKEKGDIPEGYSVSREKKERFSLILESASTNQTSMYLCASSLRSGTSTDTQYFGPGTRLTVL.

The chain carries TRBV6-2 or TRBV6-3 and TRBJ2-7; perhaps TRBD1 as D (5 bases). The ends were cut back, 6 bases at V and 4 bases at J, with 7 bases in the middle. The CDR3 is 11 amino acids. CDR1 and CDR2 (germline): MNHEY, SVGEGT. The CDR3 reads CASSNRYEQYF. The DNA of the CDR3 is TGTGCCAGCAGCAACAGGTACGAGCAGTACTTC.